One and the same sample provided the 30 T cell receptor beta chains below, sequenced in a study of T-cell memory formation after mild COVID-19. TCRdb recomputed calls from the 5' RACE reads with MiXCR, one row per CDR3 protein. The repertoire consists of 450,000 to 650,000 distinct CDR3 sequences, with 20% to 25% occurring once and the leading ten covering approximately 8.4%. Specimen: PBMCs or a T cell subset sorted from them (not recorded which). These receptors were collected from an adult woman who had mild COVID-19 (a few samples of this study predate the infection). Cell type and time point are not known.

This clonotype was picked up a small number of times. The chain has TRBV12-3 or TRBV12-4 and TRBJ2-2; weak D call: TRBD2 (5 bases). The CDR3 contains 12 residues. V was shortened by 7 bases and J by 6 bases, with 9 bases between the two germline ends. The CDR3 loop reads CASTLGAGELFF. The CDR3 DNA is TGTGCCAGCACACTCGGGGCCGGGGAGCTGTTTTTT.

This clonotype showed up just a few times. This sequence joins TRBV15 and TRBJ2-7, with D possibly being TRBD1 (5 bases). V lost 0 bases and J lost 3, with 12 bases in between. The germline gives CDR1 LNHNV, CDR2 YYDKDF (reference sequence). CDR3 length: 15 residues. The CDR3 loop is CATSREGVEDYEQYF. CDR3 coding DNA: TGTGCCACCAGCAGAGAAGGGGTAGAGGACTACGAGCAGTACTTC.

This clonotype was counted between two and nine times. The chain recombines TRBV12-5 with TRBJ1-5, with TRBD1 identical over 7 bases. The CDR3 is 17 residues long. V lost 1 base, J lost 2 bases, and 8 bases stayed unmatched. Looked up from germline, CDR1 is LGHNT and CDR2 is FRNRAP. CDR3 sequence (DNA): TGTGCTAGTGGTTTGGAAAGAATTGGACAGGGCAATCAGCCCCAGCATTTT. Translated: CASGLERIGQGNQPQHF.

The V call is TRBV7-9, the J call TRBJ2-7; 7 nucleotides line up with TRBD1. The germline V gene has CDR1 SEHNR and CDR2 FQNEAQ (reference sequence). The CDR3 spans 14 residues. J lost 5 bases, V lost 5 bases, and 9 bases had no gene match. CDR3 sequence reads: CASSQTDREHEQYF. CDR3 in DNA: TGTGCCAGCAGCCAAACAGACAGGGAACACGAGCAGTACTTC.

Only a few counts were recorded for this clonotype. V and J are TRBV28 and TRBJ2-7; 9 positions match TRBD2. Germline values: CDR1 MDHEN, CDR2 SYDVKM. V shed 2 bases and J 6 bases; nucleotides not matched to a gene: 11. The CDR3 spans 16 residues. CDR3 nucleotides: TGTGCCAGCAGTTTACCCCCAGCGGGGGGCTTCGGCGAGCAGTACTTC. Translation gives CASSLPPAGGFGEQYF.

The V call is TRBV29-1, the J call TRBJ1-5; D is perhaps TRBD1 (6 bases). This CDR3 is built from 15 residues. Germline V gives CDR1 SQVTM, CDR2 ANQGSEA. V lost 4 bases and J 2 bases, leaving 15 bases between the germline ends. In DNA form, the CDR3 reads TGCAGCGTTGCGACAGGTACCCGAGGCAATCAGCCCCAGCATTTT. Its protein is CSVATGTRGNQPQHF.

The table lists this clonotype with a few counts. The rearrangement links TRBV11-2 to TRBJ2-2; D remains unclear. Trimming cost V 5 bases and J 1 base, with 8 bases left between them. Germline V gene sequence: CDR1 SGHAT, CDR2 FQNNGV. This CDR3 spans 14 amino acids. In DNA, the CDR3 is TGTGCCAGCAGCCCCTTCAAGAACACCGGGGAGCTGTTTTTT. Encoded protein: CASSPFKNTGELFF.

Only a few counts were recorded for this clonotype. The chain uses TRBV12-3 or TRBV12-4 and TRBJ1-1; 9 nucleotides agree with TRBD1. The CDR3 has 15 amino acids. V gave up 1 base and J gave up 1 base; unmatched junction bases: 1. As DNA, the CDR3 is TGTGCCAGCAGTTTAGGGACAGGGGCGAACACTGAAGCTTTCTTT. It encodes CASSLGTGANTEAFF.

The V call is TRBV27, the J call TRBJ2-2; tentatively, D is TRBD1 (6 bases). V lost 6 bases to trimming and J lost 2 bases, with 13 bases between them. Germline V gene sequence: CDR1 MNHEY, CDR2 SMNVEV (reference sequence). CDR3 length equals 15 residues. The CDR3 loop is CASRQQGPNTGELFF. Written as DNA, the CDR3 is TGTGCCAGCAGACAACAGGGACCAAACACCGGGGAGCTGTTTTTT.

This CDR3 is CASSLVPLEYYEQYF. The CDR3 nucleotides are TGTGCCAGCAGTTTAGTCCCATTGGAATACTACGAGCAGTACTTC. The chain links TRBV27 to TRBJ2-7; D remains ambiguous. V shed 2 bases and J shed 3 bases, with 14 bases lying between them. Germline CDR1 MNHEY, CDR2 SMNVEV (reference sequence). The CDR3 totals 15 residues.

The chain employs TRBV4-3 and TRBJ1-1; D may be TRBD1 (6 bases). Germline loops: CDR1 LGHNA, CDR2 YSLEER. V lost 2 bases, J lost 4 bases, and 14 bases lay in between. The CDR3 is made up of 15 amino acids. The CDR3 nucleotides read TGCGCCAGCAGCCAATTAACAGGGCTGAGCACTGAAGCTTTCTTT. This translates into CASSQLTGLSTEAFF.

This clonotype was observed once. This rearrangement joins TRBV6-2 or TRBV6-3 to TRBJ2-3; D remains unclear. The V end was cut by 4 bases, the J end by 3 bases, with 20 bases between. The CDR3 loop spans 17 amino acids. CDR1 MNHEY and CDR2 SVGEGT come from the germline V gene. The CDR3: CASSLRSGPIGTDTQYF. For the CDR3, the DNA is TGTGCCAGCAGTTTACGATCCGGGCCTATAGGGACAGATACGCAGTATTTT.

This clonotype was detected only a few times. This rearrangement joins TRBV3-1 to TRBJ2-1, with D perhaps matching TRBD1 or TRBD2 (5 bases each). Germline V gene sequence: CDR1 LGHDT, CDR2 YNNKEL (reference sequence). This CDR3 comprises 15 residues. Deletions cut 1 base from V and 6 bases from J, with 13 bases between. CDR3 sequence: CASSQAGARANEQFF. In DNA form, the CDR3 reads TGTGCCAGCAGCCAAGCCGGGGCAAGGGCCAATGAGCAGTTCTTC.

Only a few counts were recorded for this clonotype. The J gene is TRBJ1-2, the V gene TRBV4-1, with 7 bases that match TRBD1. Looked up from germline, CDR1 is MGHRA and CDR2 is YSYEKL. Trimming at V came to 1 base and at J to 8 bases, leaving 7 bases not matched to a gene. This CDR3 contains 14 residues. The CDR3 DNA sequence: TGCGCCAGCAGCCAAGCAACGACAGGGTTCGGCTACACCTTC. Protein: CASSQATTGFGYTF.

This clonotype was counted a few times. The chain uses TRBV7-9 and TRBJ1-2; 10 bases agree with TRBD1. Germline CDR1 SEHNR, CDR2 FQNEAQ (reference sequence). The CDR3 is made up of 14 amino acids. J lost 5 bases, V lost 5 bases, and 5 bases had no gene match. The CDR3 region is CASSPTGGSYGYTF. The CDR3 nucleotides read TGTGCCAGCAGCCCGACAGGGGGCTCTTATGGCTACACCTTC.

The chain links TRBV5-1 to TRBJ2-3; D is ambiguous. CDR3 length: 13 residues. Deletions cut 0 bases from V and 5 bases from J, with 7 bases between. From germline, CDR1 is SGHRS and CDR2 YFSETQ. CDR3 residues: CASSLEFVDTQYF. As DNA, the CDR3 is TGCGCCAGCAGCTTGGAATTCGTAGATACGCAGTATTTT.

This clonotype was seen more than once but under ten times. This sequence joins TRBV7-2 and TRBJ2-5; D remains ambiguous. In germline, CDR1 is SGHTA, CDR2 FQGNSA. The CDR3 extends over 13 amino acids. The V gene lost 3 bases and the J gene lost 4 bases, with 9 bases spanning the gap. The DNA of the CDR3 is TGTGCCAGCAGCTTCGAAGGGCGAGAGACCCAGTACTTC. It yields the protein CASSFEGRETQYF.

V and J are TRBV7-2 and TRBJ1-1, with D unclear. Trimming took 3 bases from V and 0 from J, leaving 8 bases between them. Germline loops: CDR1 SGHTA, CDR2 FQGNSA. The CDR3 length is 14 residues. CDR3 sequence (DNA): TGTGCCAGCAGCTTCGGGTGGTTGAACACTGAAGCTTTCTTT. Translating it yields CASSFGWLNTEAFF. Using reference TRBV7-2 and TRBJ1-1 for the parts outside the CDR3, the full variable domain is GAGVSQSPSNKVTEKGKDVELRCDPISGHTALYWYRQSLGQGLEFLIYFQGNSAPDKSGLPSDRFSAERTGGSVSTLTIQRTQQEDSAVYLCASSFGWLNTEAFFGQGTRLTVV.

The rearrangement joins TRBV27 to TRBJ1-1; D unresolved. Looked up from germline, CDR1 is MNHEY and CDR2 is SMNVEV (reference sequence). The CDR3 sequence is 16 residues long. V was clipped by 2 bases and J by 5 bases, with 18 bases between them. CDR3 nucleotides: TGTGCCAGCAGTTTAGGGTCGGTTGGAGTGGTGACTGAAGCTTTCTTT. It is translated as CASSLGSVGVVTEAFF.

The rearrangement joins TRBV7-9 to TRBJ2-7, with D possibly TRBD2 on 7 matching bases. With 5 bases removed from V and 3 bases from J, the gap between germline ends came to 26 bases. CDR3 size: 18 residues. Germline-derived CDR1 and CDR2 are SEHNR and FQNEAQ (reference sequence). The CDR3 DNA follows: TGTGCCAGCAGCCGGGGAGGAGAGGTACAGGGAGGGAGCTACGAGCAGTACTTC. It is translated as CASSRGGEVQGGSYEQYF.

This chain connects TRBV29-1 to TRBJ2-1; 8 bases agree with TRBD1. The CDR3 extends over 12 amino acids. The germline gives CDR1 SQVTM, CDR2 ANQGSEA. V lost 4 bases to trimming and J lost 14 bases; unmatched junction nucleotides: 10. Written as DNA, the CDR3 is TGCAGCGTTGGCTGGACAGGGAATTTCAAGTTCTTC. Residues: CSVGWTGNFKFF.

V gene TRBV6-2 or TRBV6-3 combines with J gene TRBJ2-1, with TRBD2 matching 10 bases. Trimming took 5 bases from V and 4 from J; bases not matched to a gene: 8. Germline-derived CDR1 and CDR2 are MNHEY and SVGEGT. The CDR3 spans 16 residues. CDR3 sequence (DNA): TGTGCCAGCAGTCCCCCTAGCGGGAGAACATACAATGAGCAGTTCTTC. This encodes CASSPPSGRTYNEQFF.

This clonotype was detected a few times. The chain couples TRBV3-1 to TRBJ2-7; 9 bases agree with TRBD2. In germline, CDR1 is LGHDT, CDR2 YNNKEL (reference sequence). The CDR3 sequence is 14 residues long. The ends lost 4 bases at V and 6 bases at J; junction bases unmatched: 7. CDR3 sequence: CASSPPGTSREQYF. In DNA, the CDR3 is TGTGCCAGCAGCCCACCCGGGACTAGCCGCGAGCAGTACTTC.

The chain uses TRBV12-3 or TRBV12-4 and TRBJ2-7; D is unresolved. The CDR3 contains 16 residues. The V gene lost 6 bases and the J gene lost 7 bases, with 25 bases spanning the gap. The CDR3 protein is CASSPAGRNQGVEQYF. In DNA form, the CDR3 reads TGTGCCAGCAGCCCTGCCGGGCGCAACCAAGGTGTAGAGCAGTACTTC.

This chain joins TRBV20-1 and TRBJ2-7; unclear D gene. The CDR3 length is 13 residues. Germline CDR1 and CDR2: DFQATT and SNEGSKA (reference sequence). Trimming shortened V by 0 bases and J by 3 bases, and 9 bases separated the two germline ends. The CDR3 region is CSARDNLVYEQYF. The CDR3 DNA reads TGCAGTGCTAGAGACAACCTCGTCTACGAGCAGTACTTC.

This sequence joins TRBV5-6 and TRBJ1-2; 7 bases are shared with TRBD1. The CDR3 runs 13 residues. Germline CDR1 reads SGHDT; CDR2 reads YYEEEE. V was pared by 4 bases and J by 8 bases, with 8 bases of the junction left unmatched. The CDR3 is CASSRPTGTGYTF. CDR3 coding DNA: TGTGCCAGCAGCCGACCGACAGGGACGGGCTACACCTTC.

This clonotype has a single count. The gene calls are TRBV7-9 and TRBJ2-2; a possible D gene is TRBD1 (6 bases). Germline-derived CDR1 and CDR2 are SEHNR and FQNEAQ (reference sequence). The CDR3 is 16 residues long. Trimming removed 1 base at V and 4 bases at J, with 13 bases between. CDR3 loop: CASSLVQGIRTGELFF. The CDR3 DNA reads as TGTGCCAGCAGCTTAGTTCAGGGGATACGCACCGGGGAGCTGTTTTTT.

V gene TRBV7-9 combines with J gene TRBJ2-2; 12 bases map to TRBD2. Germline values: CDR1 SEHNR, CDR2 FQNEAQ (reference sequence). The ends lost 1 base at V and 7 bases at J; junction bases unmatched: 7. This CDR3 has 17 residues. In nucleotides, the CDR3 is TGTGCCAGCAGCTTAGTCCGGACTAGCGGGACCGGCGGGGAGCTGTTTTTT. Translation gives CASSLVRTSGTGGELFF.

This clonotype was found a few times. The DNA of the CDR3 is TGCGCCAGCAGCTCCCCTGGAGATCGGGGGCTCTACGAGCAGTACTTC. Amino acid sequence: CASSSPGDRGLYEQYF. The chain combines TRBV5-1 with TRBJ2-7, with D perhaps being TRBD1 or TRBD2 (6 bases each). Germline-derived CDR1 and CDR2 are SGHRS and YFSETQ. Deletions cut 3 bases from V and 3 bases from J, with 19 bases between. The CDR3 is made up of 16 amino acids.

This clonotype was observed a few times. This chain joins TRBV15 and TRBJ2-4; a possible D gene is TRBD2 (7 bases). V lost 1 base, J lost 8 bases, and 18 bases lay in between. There are 16 residues in the CDR3. Germline V gene data show CDR1 as LNHNV and CDR2 as YYDKDF (reference sequence). As DNA, the CDR3 is TGTGCCACCAGCAGAGGCCCGACTCAAGGGGGGGACATTCAGTACTTC. It translates to CATSRGPTQGGDIQYF.